Below, 26 T cell receptor beta chains from the same sample are listed, as sequenced in a study of human T cells and chemical hapten exposure. TCRdb re-called the RACE reads through MiXCR, storing one row per CDR3 protein. Of around 57,000 distinct CDR3 sequences in the sample, 11% were seen once. Time point: patch test 1, 2 weeks after DPC sensitization. As for treatment: therapeutic diphenylcyclopropenone sensitization with weekly scalp DPC. Total RNA was isolated from unfractionated whole blood. The source material was whole blood, sampled in connection with sensitization to the hapten diphenylcyclopropenone (DPC). The receptor source for this set is a woman between 35 and 50 years old with alopecia areata. Some clones in this sample may be carry-over from other donors' samples.

This clonotype was counted many times. This chain uses TRBV12-3 or TRBV12-4 with TRBJ2-7; no definite D call. This CDR3 has 11 amino acids. V was pared by 4 bases and J by 6 bases, with 7 bases between. The CDR3 nucleotides read TGTGCCAGCAGTTACCTCGGCGAGCAGTACTTC. Translating it yields CASSYLGEQYF.

This clonotype has a count of ten or more. V usage is TRBV20-1 and J usage is TRBJ2-4; perhaps TRBD1 as D (6 bases). The CDR3 runs 14 residues. V lost 3 bases, J lost 1 base, and 10 bases lay in between. The germline CDR1 and CDR2 sequences are DFQATT and SNEGSKA (reference sequence). CDR3 sequence reads: CSARPQGAKNIQYF. In nucleotides, the CDR3 is TGCAGTGCTAGGCCCCAGGGGGCCAAAAACATTCAGTACTTC.

The genes are TRBV20-1 and TRBJ2-3, with D perhaps matching TRBD2 (6 bases). The CDR3 is 12 residues long. Germline CDR1 and CDR2: DFQATT and SNEGSKA (reference sequence). Trimming took 6 bases from V and 6 from J, leaving 13 bases between them. This chain's CDR3 is CSARTILDTQYF. The CDR3 DNA follows: TGCAGTGCAAGGACTATCCTCGATACGCAGTATTTT.

The J gene is TRBJ2-1, the V gene TRBV2; TRBD2 matches at 11 bases. The trim removed 6 bases at V and 6 bases at J, leaving 10 bases unmatched. This CDR3 has 16 residues. Germline V gene sequence: CDR1 SNHLY, CDR2 FYNNEI. CDR3 bases: TGTGCCAGCAGGCAGATGGGGCTAGCGGGAGGCAATGAGCAGTTCTTC. Amino acids: CASRQMGLAGGNEQFF.

CDR3 residues: CASSLDRGRRSPLHF. In nucleotides, the CDR3 is TGTGCCAGCAGCTTAGACAGGGGAAGAAGATCACCCCTCCACTTT. The chain carries TRBV7-2 and TRBJ1-6, with 7 bases lining up with TRBD1. The V gene's germline CDR1 is SGHTA and CDR2 FQGNSA. V trimming: 1 base; J trimming: 10 bases; junction bases outside the gene matches: 7. CDR3 length: 15 residues. The whole variable domain, filled in from reference TRBV7-2 and TRBJ1-6, reads GAGVSQSPSNKVTEKGKDVELRCDPISGHTALYWYRQSLGQGLEFLIYFQGNSAPDKSGLPSDRFSAERTGGSVSTLTIQRTQQEDSAVYLCASSLDRGRRSPLHFGNGTRLTVT.

This clonotype was seen more than once but under ten times. The rearrangement uses TRBV20-1 and TRBJ2-1; 10 nucleotides line up with TRBD2. J gave up 7 bases and V 1 base, and 13 bases lay outside the gene matches. The CDR3 length is 17 residues. Germline V gene data show CDR1 as DFQATT and CDR2 as SNEGSKA (reference sequence). This CDR3 is CSARVADHSGRQNEQFF. DNA for the CDR3: TGCAGTGCTAGAGTCGCTGATCATAGCGGGAGGCAGAATGAGCAGTTCTTC.

This clonotype was counted a few times. This rearrangement joins TRBV7-6 to TRBJ2-5; tentative D call: TRBD2 (6 bases). This CDR3 spans 14 amino acids. CDR1 is SGHVS, CDR2 FNYEAQ, per germline. V lost 3 bases, J lost 2 bases, and 10 bases lay in between. CDR3 coding DNA: TGTGCCAGCAGCTTGACCGGGAGACAAGAGACCCAGTACTTC. Residues: CASSLTGRQETQYF. Full variable domain (missing parts from reference TRBV7-6 and TRBJ2-5): GAGVSQSPRYKVTKRGQDVALRCDPISGHVSLYWYRQALGQGPEFLTYFNYEAQQDKSGLPNDRFSAERPEGSISTLTIQRTEQRDSAMYRCASSLTGRQETQYFGPGTRLLVL.

This clonotype was recorded at least ten times. The chain employs TRBV6-6 and TRBJ2-4; D might be TRBD2 (5 bases). Germline V gives CDR1 MNHNY, CDR2 SVGAGI (reference sequence). V lost 6 bases to trimming and J lost 5 bases, with 20 bases between them. The CDR3 totals 16 residues. The CDR3 loop is CASRKVAPGKQNIQYF. CDR3 nucleotides: TGTGCCAGCAGAAAAGTAGCCCCCGGGAAACAAAACATTCAGTACTTC.

The chain recombines TRBV5-4 with TRBJ2-3; 10 bases align to TRBD2. After removal of 2 bases from V and 2 bases from J, the junction contained 2 bases not matched to a gene. CDR3 length equals 15 residues. Per the germline V gene, CDR1 is SGHNT and CDR2 is YYREEE (reference sequence). Here the CDR3 reads CASSFGTSATDTQYF. The CDR3 DNA reads TGTGCCAGCAGCTTCGGGACTAGCGCCACAGATACGCAGTATTTT.

The chain links TRBV12-3 or TRBV12-4 to TRBJ2-7; 7 nucleotides line up with TRBD1. The CDR3 has 12 residues. The J segment lost 9 bases and the V segment lost 6 bases, leaving 8 bases of the junction unmatched. The CDR3 sequence: CASSHDRVGQYF. CDR3 bases: TGTGCCAGCAGCCATGACAGGGTGGGGCAGTACTTC.

This clonotype has ten or more counts. The chain employs TRBV6-5 and TRBJ1-4; no definite D call. Trimming shortened V by 7 bases and J by 5 bases, and 11 bases separated the two germline ends. Germline CDR1 is MNHEY and CDR2 is SVGAGI. The CDR3 consists of 13 residues. This chain's CDR3 is CASKVLSNEKLFF. DNA for the CDR3: TGTGCCAGCAAAGTCCTCTCGAATGAAAAACTGTTTTTT.

At least ten counts were recorded for this clonotype. The rearrangement joins TRBV10-3 to TRBJ1-1; the D gene is possibly TRBD1 (5 bases). The CDR3 has 14 residues. Per the germline V gene, CDR1 is ENHRY and CDR2 is SYGVKD. Trimming shortened V by 4 bases and J by 7 bases, and 16 bases separated the two germline ends. As DNA, the CDR3 is TGTGCCATCAGTGGGGAGGCAGGGATACTTGAAGCTTTCTTT. It encodes CAISGEAGILEAFF.

The chain joins TRBV5-1 to TRBJ2-3; D possibly uses TRBD1 or TRBD2 (5 bases each). Germline CDR1 reads SGHRS; CDR2 reads YFSETQ. The CDR3 extends over 15 amino acids. Trimming left V 3 bases short and J 4 bases short, with 15 bases between. The chain's CDR3 is CASSSGTRSADTQYF. CDR3 bases: TGCGCCAGCAGCTCCGGGACCCGGTCGGCAGATACGCAGTATTTT. Using reference TRBV5-1 and TRBJ2-3 for the parts outside the CDR3, the full variable domain is KAGVTQTPRYLIKTRGQQVTLSCSPISGHRSVSWYQQTPGQGLQFLFEYFSETQRNKGNFPGRFSGRQFSNSRSEMNVSTLELGDSALYLCASSSGTRSADTQYFGPGTRLTVL.

V is TRBV29-1 and J is TRBJ2-2; D may be TRBD2 (5 bases). The CDR3 sequence is 14 residues long. Germline V CDR1 and CDR2: SQVTM, ANQGSEA. Trimming shortened V by 5 bases and J by 1 base, and 11 bases separated the two germline ends. The CDR3 sequence: CSVPGYLNTGELFF. The CDR3 nucleotides are TGCAGCGTTCCGGGGTACTTGAACACCGGGGAGCTGTTTTTT.

This clonotype was observed many times. This chain uses TRBV27 with TRBJ2-7, with unresolved D. There are 14 residues in the CDR3. V was cut by 6 bases and J by 6 bases, with 18 bases left in between. Germline V gives CDR1 MNHEY, CDR2 SMNVEV (reference sequence). The CDR3 spells CASSLGRPVSEQYF. CDR3 sequence (DNA): TGTGCCAGCAGCCTAGGACGTCCCGTCAGCGAGCAGTACTTC.

This clonotype was seen a handful of times. The rearrangement links TRBV7-2 to TRBJ2-3; D remains unclear. Trimming removed 1 base from V and 1 base from J, with 9 bases in between. This CDR3 region has 15 residues. Germline values: CDR1 SGHTA, CDR2 FQGNSA. The CDR3, as DNA: TGTGCCAGCAGCTTAGGCTACTCGCGCACAGATACGCAGTATTTT. This codes for CASSLGYSRTDTQYF.

This clonotype was recorded many times. V and J are TRBV7-6 and TRBJ2-5; D unresolved. This CDR3 is 16 amino acids long. Germline loops: CDR1 SGHVS, CDR2 FNYEAQ. V dropped 1 base and J dropped 0 bases, with 12 bases sitting between them. As DNA, the CDR3 is TGTGCCAGCAGCTTAGTACCAGGAGCTAACCAAGAGACCCAGTACTTC. It yields the protein CASSLVPGANQETQYF.

This clonotype has a count of ten or more. V gene TRBV4-3 combines with J gene TRBJ2-7; TRBD2 agrees at 12 bases. The CDR3 sequence is 16 residues long. Unmatched junction bases numbered 4, after V lost 0 bases and J lost 4 bases. Germline CDR1 and CDR2: LGHNA and YSLEER. CDR3 nucleotide sequence: TGCGCCAGCAGCCAAGATAAGACTAGCGGGGGATACGAGCAGTACTTC. The encoded protein is CASSQDKTSGGYEQYF.

This chain joins TRBV20-1 and TRBJ2-5, with 13 bases matching TRBD2. This CDR3 contains 14 residues. Germline V lookup: CDR1 DFQATT, CDR2 SNEGSKA (reference sequence). For the CDR3, the DNA is TGCAGCGCAAGGACTAGCGGGAGTCGAGAGACCCAGTACTTC. Amino acid sequence: CSARTSGSRETQYF.

This clonotype has only a few counts. This chain links TRBV4-1 with TRBJ1-1, with D uncertain. V lost 0 bases and J lost 4, with 12 bases in between. CDR1 MGHRA and CDR2 YSYEKL come from the germline V gene. The CDR3 extends over 15 amino acids. This CDR3 reads CASSQEYPAGTEAFF. In DNA, the CDR3 is TGCGCCAGCAGCCAAGAGTACCCCGCGGGCACTGAAGCTTTCTTT.

The chain carries TRBV5-1 and TRBJ2-3, with 8 bases aligning to TRBD2. The CDR3 sequence is 16 residues long. Germline V lookup: CDR1 SGHRS, CDR2 YFSETQ. V lost 4 bases and J lost 4; bases outside the gene matches: 11. CDR3 amino acids: CASSPNGGGPPDTQYF. CDR3 bases: TGCGCCAGCAGCCCAAATGGCGGGGGGCCGCCAGATACGCAGTATTTT.

In this sample, this clonotype turned up many times. The chain uses TRBV11-2 and TRBJ2-7; 7 bases fit TRBD2. Germline CDR1 and CDR2: SGHAT and FQNNGV. V trimming: 5 bases; J trimming: 4 bases; junction bases outside the gene matches: 8. The CDR3 covers 14 residues. This CDR3 reads CASSPGASGYEQYF. The CDR3 coding sequence is TGTGCCAGCAGCCCCGGGGCTAGCGGATACGAGCAGTACTTC.

This clonotype came up a few times. The chain employs TRBV12-3 or TRBV12-4 and TRBJ2-5; 11 positions agree with TRBD2. The CDR3 is 15 amino acids. J lost 9 bases, V lost 6 bases, and 12 bases had no gene match. This CDR3 reads CASRSWGTSGAAQYF. CDR3 bases: TGTGCCAGCAGGTCGTGGGGGACTAGCGGTGCGGCCCAGTACTTC.

This clonotype was recorded many times. The V and J genes are TRBV3-1 and TRBJ2-2; D is perhaps TRBD1 (7 bases). The length of the CDR3 is 15 residues. Looked up from germline, CDR1 is LGHDT and CDR2 is YNNKEL (reference sequence). V was shortened by 4 bases and J by 15 bases, with 24 bases between the two germline ends. The CDR3 sequence is CASSPPGGSRLVVFF. CDR3 in DNA: TGTGCCAGCAGCCCCCCAGGGGGGTCCCGGTTGGTGGTGTTTTTT.

This clonotype came up many times. The V call is TRBV11-2, the J call TRBJ1-1; a weak D match, TRBD1 (5 bases). CDR1 is SGHAT and CDR2 is FQNNGV in the germline V gene. Trimming stripped 7 bases from V and 11 bases from J, with 17 bases between. This CDR3 is 12 amino acids long. CDR3 protein: CASTQGVVTAFF. CDR3 nucleotides: TGTGCCAGCACCCAGGGTGTAGTAACGGCTTTCTTT.

This clonotype was counted only a few times. The gene calls are TRBV18 and TRBJ2-3; D assignment may be TRBD1 or TRBD2 (6 bases each). Germline V lookup: CDR1 KGHSH, CDR2 LQKENI. The CDR3 covers 16 residues. V gave up 5 bases and J gave up 4 bases, with 19 bases separating them. The CDR3 nucleotides read TGTGCCAGCTCATCATCCGGGGGCTTCTGGGCAGATACGCAGTATTTT. Protein: CASSSSGGFWADTQYF.